This T cell receptor (beta chain) stems from a study of T cell repertoires in cytomegalovirus infection. Study overall: Matching HLA type and CMV infection were both indicated by public TCR beta signatures.

CDR1 and CDR2 (germline): LNHDA, SQIVND (reference sequence). This CDR3 is built from 14 residues. V was clipped by 3 bases and J by 1 base, with 9 bases between them. One entry per CDR3 protein results from TCRdb running MiXCR on the reads. The repertoire consists of fewer than 85,000 distinct CDR3 sequences, with about 44% occurring once and the leading ten covering approximately 93%. On this clonotype itself: Its specificity is unknown.

The TCR comes from a human donor in good health (CMV status not recorded). Some clones in this sample may be carry-over from other donors' samples. Sequenced here: CD8+ T cells from cultured PBMCs, sampled from culture after CMV antigen stimulation. The chain has TRBV19 and TRBJ1-1; no firm D call. CDR3 sequence reads: CASSIVAGNTEAFF. CDR3 coding DNA: TGTGCCAGTAGTATTGTGGCGGGGAACACTGAAGCTTTCTTT.